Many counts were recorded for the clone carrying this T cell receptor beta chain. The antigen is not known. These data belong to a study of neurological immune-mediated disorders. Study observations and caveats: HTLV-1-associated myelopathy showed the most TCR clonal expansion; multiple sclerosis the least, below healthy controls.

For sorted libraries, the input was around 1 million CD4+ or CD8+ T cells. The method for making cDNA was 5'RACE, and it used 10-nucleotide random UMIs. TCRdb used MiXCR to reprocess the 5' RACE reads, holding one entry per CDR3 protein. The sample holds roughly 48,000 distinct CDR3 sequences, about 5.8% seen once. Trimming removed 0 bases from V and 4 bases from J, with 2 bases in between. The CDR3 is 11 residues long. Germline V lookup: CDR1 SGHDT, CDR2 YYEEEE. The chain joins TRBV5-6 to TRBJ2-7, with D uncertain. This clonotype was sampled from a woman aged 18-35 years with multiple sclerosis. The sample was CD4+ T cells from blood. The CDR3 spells CASSLEYEQYF. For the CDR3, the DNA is TGTGCCAGCAGCTTGGAATACGAGCAGTACTTC.